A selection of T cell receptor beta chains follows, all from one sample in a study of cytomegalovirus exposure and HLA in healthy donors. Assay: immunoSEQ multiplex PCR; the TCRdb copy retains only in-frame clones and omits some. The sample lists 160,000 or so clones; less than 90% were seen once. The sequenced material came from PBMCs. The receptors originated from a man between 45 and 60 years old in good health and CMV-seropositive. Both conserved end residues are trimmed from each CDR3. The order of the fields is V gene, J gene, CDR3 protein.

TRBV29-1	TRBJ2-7	SVPMGDRSYEQY
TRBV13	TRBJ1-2	ASSLRGGKGYT
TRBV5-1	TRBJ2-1	ASSPGGTFRF
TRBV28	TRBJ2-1	ASSLSPPYNEQF
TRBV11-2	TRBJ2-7	ASSRRGDSYEQY
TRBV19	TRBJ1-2	ASSPPTARGYT
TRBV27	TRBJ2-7	ASSFSGGYSYEQY
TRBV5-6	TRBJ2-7	ASSIRTGRLSSYEQY
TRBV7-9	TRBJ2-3	ASSPRGATQY
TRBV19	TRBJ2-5	ASSVLAEQETQY
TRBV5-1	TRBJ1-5	ASSVAGFDQPQH
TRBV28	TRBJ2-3	ASSLAGTDTQY
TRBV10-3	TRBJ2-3	AISESGGLVSTQY
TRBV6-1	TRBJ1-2	ASSEVLGGGIGGYT
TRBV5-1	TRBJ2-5	ASSLVGGSGGLQETQY
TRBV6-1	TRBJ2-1	ASRRGDREDEQF
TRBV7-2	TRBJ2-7	ASSRRIAGADEQY
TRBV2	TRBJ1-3	ASSAGRDRGNTIY
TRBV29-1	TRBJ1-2	SVPGGPYT
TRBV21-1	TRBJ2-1	ASSMDRGPQYPLSYNEQF
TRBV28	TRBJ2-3	ASSLYRRSTDTQY
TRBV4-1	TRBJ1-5	ASSQFGGVGRSNQPQH
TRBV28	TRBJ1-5	ASMTNSNQPQH
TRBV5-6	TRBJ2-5	ASSFGGAQKTQY
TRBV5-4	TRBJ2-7	ASSLSGGSDEQY
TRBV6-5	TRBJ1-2	ASSQDRAYGYT
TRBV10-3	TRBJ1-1	AISLDRQNTEAF
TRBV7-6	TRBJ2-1	ASSSRLADEQF
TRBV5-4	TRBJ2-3	ASSFRSSTDTQY